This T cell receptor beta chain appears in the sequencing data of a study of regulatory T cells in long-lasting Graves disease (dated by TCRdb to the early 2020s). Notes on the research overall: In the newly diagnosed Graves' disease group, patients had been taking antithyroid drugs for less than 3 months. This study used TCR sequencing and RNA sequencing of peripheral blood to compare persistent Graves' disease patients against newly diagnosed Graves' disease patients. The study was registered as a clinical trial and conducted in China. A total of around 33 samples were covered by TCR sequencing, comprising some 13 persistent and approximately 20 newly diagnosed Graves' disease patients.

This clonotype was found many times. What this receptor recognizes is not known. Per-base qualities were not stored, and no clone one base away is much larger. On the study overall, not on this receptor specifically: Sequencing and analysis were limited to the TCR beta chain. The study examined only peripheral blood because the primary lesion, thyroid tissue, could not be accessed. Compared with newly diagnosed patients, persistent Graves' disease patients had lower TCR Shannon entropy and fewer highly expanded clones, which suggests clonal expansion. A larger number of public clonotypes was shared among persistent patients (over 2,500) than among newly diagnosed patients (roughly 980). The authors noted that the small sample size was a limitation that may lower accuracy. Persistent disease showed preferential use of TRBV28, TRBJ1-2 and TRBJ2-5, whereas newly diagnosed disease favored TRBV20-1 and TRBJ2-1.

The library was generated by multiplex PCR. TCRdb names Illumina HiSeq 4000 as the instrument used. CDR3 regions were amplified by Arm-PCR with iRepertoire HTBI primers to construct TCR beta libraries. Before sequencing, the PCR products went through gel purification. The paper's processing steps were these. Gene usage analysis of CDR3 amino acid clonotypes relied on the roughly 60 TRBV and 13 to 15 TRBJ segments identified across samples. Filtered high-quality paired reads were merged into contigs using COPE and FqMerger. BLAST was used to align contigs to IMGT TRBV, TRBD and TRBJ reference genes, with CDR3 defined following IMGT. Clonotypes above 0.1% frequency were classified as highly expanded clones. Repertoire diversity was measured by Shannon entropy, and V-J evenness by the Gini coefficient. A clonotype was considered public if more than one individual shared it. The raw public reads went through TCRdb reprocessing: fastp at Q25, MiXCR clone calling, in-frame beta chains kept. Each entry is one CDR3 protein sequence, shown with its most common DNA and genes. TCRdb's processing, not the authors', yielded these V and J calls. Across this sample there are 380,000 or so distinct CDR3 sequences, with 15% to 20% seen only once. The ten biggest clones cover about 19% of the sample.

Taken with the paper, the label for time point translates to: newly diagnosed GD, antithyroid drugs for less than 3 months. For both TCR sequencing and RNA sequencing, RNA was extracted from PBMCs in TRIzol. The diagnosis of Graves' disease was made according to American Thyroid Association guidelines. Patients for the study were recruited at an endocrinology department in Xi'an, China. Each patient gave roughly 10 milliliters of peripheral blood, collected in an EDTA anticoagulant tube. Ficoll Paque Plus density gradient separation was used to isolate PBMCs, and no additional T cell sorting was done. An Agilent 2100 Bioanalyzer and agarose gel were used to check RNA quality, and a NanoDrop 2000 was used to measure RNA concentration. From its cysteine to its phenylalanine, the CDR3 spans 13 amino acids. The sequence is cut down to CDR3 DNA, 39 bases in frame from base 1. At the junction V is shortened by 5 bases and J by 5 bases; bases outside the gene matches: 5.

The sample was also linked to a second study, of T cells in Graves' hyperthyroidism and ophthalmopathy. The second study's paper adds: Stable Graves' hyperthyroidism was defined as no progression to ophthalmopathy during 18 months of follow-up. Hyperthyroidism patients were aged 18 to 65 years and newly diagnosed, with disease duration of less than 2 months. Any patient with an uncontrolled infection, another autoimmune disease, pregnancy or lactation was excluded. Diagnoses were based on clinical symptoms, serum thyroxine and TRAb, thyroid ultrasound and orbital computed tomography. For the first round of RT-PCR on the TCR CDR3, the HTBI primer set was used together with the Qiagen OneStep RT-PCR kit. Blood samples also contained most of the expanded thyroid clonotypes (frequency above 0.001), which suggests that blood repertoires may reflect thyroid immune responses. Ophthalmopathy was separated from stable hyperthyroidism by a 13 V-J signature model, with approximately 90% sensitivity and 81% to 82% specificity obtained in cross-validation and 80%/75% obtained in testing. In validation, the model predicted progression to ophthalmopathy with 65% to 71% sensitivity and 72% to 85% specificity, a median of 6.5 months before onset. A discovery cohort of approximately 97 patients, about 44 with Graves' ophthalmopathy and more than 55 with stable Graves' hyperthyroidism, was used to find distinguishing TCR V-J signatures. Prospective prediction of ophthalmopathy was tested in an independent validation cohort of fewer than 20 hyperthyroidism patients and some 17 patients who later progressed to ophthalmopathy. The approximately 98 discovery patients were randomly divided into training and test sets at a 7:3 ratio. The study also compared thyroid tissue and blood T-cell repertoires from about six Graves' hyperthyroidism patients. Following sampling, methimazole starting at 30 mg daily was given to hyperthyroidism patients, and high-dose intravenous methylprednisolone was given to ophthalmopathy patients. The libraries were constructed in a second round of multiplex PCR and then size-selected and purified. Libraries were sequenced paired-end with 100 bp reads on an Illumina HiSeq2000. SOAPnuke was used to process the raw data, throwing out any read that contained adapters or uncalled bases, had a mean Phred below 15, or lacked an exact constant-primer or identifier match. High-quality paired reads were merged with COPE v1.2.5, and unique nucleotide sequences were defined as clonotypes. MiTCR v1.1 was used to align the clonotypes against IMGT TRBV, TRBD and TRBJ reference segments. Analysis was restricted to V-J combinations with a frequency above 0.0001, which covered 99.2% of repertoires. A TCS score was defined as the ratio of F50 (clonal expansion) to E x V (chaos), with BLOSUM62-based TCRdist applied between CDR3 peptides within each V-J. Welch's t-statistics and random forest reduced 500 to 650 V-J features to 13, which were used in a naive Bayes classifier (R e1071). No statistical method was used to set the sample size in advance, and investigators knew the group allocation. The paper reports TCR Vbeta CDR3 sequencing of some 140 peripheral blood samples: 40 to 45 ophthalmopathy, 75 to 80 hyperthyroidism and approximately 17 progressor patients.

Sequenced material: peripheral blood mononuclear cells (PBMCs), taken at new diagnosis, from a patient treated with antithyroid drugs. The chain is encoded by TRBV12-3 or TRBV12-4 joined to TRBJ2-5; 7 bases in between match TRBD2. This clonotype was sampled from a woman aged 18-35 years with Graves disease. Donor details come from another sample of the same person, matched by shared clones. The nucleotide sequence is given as TGTGCCAGCAGTACGGGAGGCTGGGAGACCCAGTACTTC. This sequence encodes CASSTGGWETQYF.